The 16 T cell receptor beta chains below come from one sample, sequenced in a study of blood T cells in healthy people across ages. Together with a sample-barcoded 5' primer, a J-beta primer mix was included in a second PCR lasting roughly 6 to 12 cycles. TCRdb reanalysed the 5' RACE reads using MiXCR and keeps one entry per CDR3 protein. The sample holds about 1.4 million distinct CDR3 sequences, around 59% seen once. Sequencing was performed on blood. The receptors come from a man aged 18 to 29 in good health.

The chain joins TRBV24-1 to TRBJ2-1; D may correspond to TRBD1 or TRBD2 (6 bases each). V was clipped by 10 bases and J by 2 bases, with 8 bases between them. Germline CDR1 and CDR2: KGHDR and SFDVKD. This CDR3 region has 12 residues. CDR3 protein: CATRGAYNEQFF. The CDR3 DNA is TGTGCCACAAGGGGGGCCTACAATGAGCAGTTCTTC.

This clonotype is a singleton in its sample. This chain connects TRBV9 to TRBJ2-4; 10 positions match TRBD1. The J call is in doubt because the DNA end fits TRBJ2-7 better. The length of the CDR3 is 14 residues. The V gene's germline CDR1 is SGDLS and CDR2 YYNGEE. In DNA, the CDR3 is TGTGCCAGCAGCGTAGTCGGGACAGGGGCCGAGCAGTACTTC. It codes for CASSVVGTGAEQYF.

The genes are TRBV6-2 or TRBV6-3 and TRBJ2-3; D perhaps matches TRBD1 (5 bases). The germline V gene has CDR1 MNHEY and CDR2 SVGEGT. The CDR3 loop spans 14 amino acids. The germline V and J ends were trimmed by 6 bases and 1 base, with 11 bases remaining between them. The CDR3 loop reads CASRTIGGTDTQYF. DNA for the CDR3: TGTGCCAGCAGGACGATAGGGGGCACAGATACGCAGTATTTT.

A few counts support this clonotype. This chain connects TRBV5-5 to TRBJ2-7, with TRBD1 as a possible D gene (5 bases). Germline lookup yields CDR1 SGHKS and CDR2 YYEKEE (reference sequence). Trimming shortened V by 4 bases and J by 3 bases, and 11 bases separated the two germline ends. This CDR3 has 13 amino acids. In DNA form, the CDR3 reads TGTGCCAGCAGCAGCAACAGGAACTACGAGCAGTACTTC. Its translation: CASSSNRNYEQYF.

This chain links TRBV4-3 with TRBJ1-2, with D hard to call. Germline CDR1 and CDR2: LGHNA and YSLEER. The ends were cut back, 1 base at V and 4 bases at J, with 13 bases in the middle. The CDR3 runs 15 residues. The CDR3 nucleotides read TGCGCCAGCAGCCAAGCTGGCGGTATGGGCTATGGCTACACCTTC. Protein sequence: CASSQAGGMGYGYTF.

J is TRBJ2-7 and V is TRBV6-5, with a tentative D call TRBD2 (5 bases). This CDR3 spans 15 amino acids. Germline CDR1 reads MNHEY; CDR2 reads SVGAGI. Trimming took 2 bases from V and 6 from J, leaving 17 bases between them. Here the CDR3 DNA reads TGTGCCAGCAGTTACGTCGGACCTACGAGCGGCGAGCAGTACTTC. Protein: CASSYVGPTSGEQYF.

The table lists this clonotype with many counts. V gene TRBV29-1 combines with J gene TRBJ1-1; no reliable D call. Germline V gene lookup returns CDR1 SQVTM and CDR2 ANQGSEA. V lost 0 bases and J 10 bases, leaving 18 bases between the germline ends. The CDR3 loop spans 14 amino acids. In DNA form, the CDR3 reads TGCAGCGTTGAAGATCGTAGGCGCGGGGTGCGAGCTTTCTTT. Residues: CSVEDRRRGVRAFF.

This clonotype came up once. This sequence joins TRBV6-2 or TRBV6-3 and TRBJ2-5, with 14 bases fitting TRBD2. Matching the DNA end better, TRBJ2-7 makes the J call doubtful. The CDR3 spans 17 residues. CDR1 and CDR2 (germline): MNHEY, SVGEGT. The CDR3 DNA follows: TGTGCCAGCGGAGGACTAGCGGGAGGATTTGTCGGGTCCGAGCAGTACTTC. Protein sequence: CASGGLAGGFVGSEQYF.

This clonotype was recorded only once. The chain is built from TRBV18 and TRBJ2-7, with D possibly matching TRBD1 (5 bases). Deletions cut 6 bases from V and 3 bases from J, with 21 bases between. This CDR3 has 16 amino acids. The germline V gene encodes CDR1 KGHSH and CDR2 LQKENI. CDR3 in amino acids: CASSPLDSAGVYEQYF. For the CDR3, the DNA is TGTGCCAGCTCTCCTTTAGACAGTGCAGGTGTCTACGAGCAGTACTTC.

The chain combines TRBV27 with TRBJ2-7; D may be TRBD1 (5 bases). With 0 bases removed from V and 2 bases from J, the gap between germline ends came to 14 bases. The CDR3 contains 16 residues. CDR1 is MNHEY and CDR2 is SMNVEV in the germline V gene (reference sequence). The CDR3 sequence: CASSLSMAGSAYEQYF. DNA of the CDR3: TGTGCCAGCAGTTTATCGATGGCAGGGTCAGCCTACGAGCAGTACTTC.

The rearrangement uses TRBV6-5 and TRBJ2-2; D is possibly TRBD1 or TRBD2 (7 bases each). CDR3 size: 16 residues. Germline V lookup: CDR1 MNHEY, CDR2 SVGAGI. V lost 0 bases and J 6 bases, leaving 14 bases between the germline ends. CDR3 sequence (DNA): TGTGCCAGCAGTTACTCAGTCCCAGGGGGGGCCGGGGAGCTGTTTTTT. Protein: CASSYSVPGGAGELFF.

This clonotype has more than one count but fewer than ten. The chain uses TRBV20-1 and TRBJ2-3; no clear D. CDR1 DFQATT and CDR2 SNEGSKA come from the germline V gene (reference sequence). Trimming took 1 base from V and 2 from J, leaving 10 bases between them. The CDR3 has 14 residues. As DNA, the CDR3 is TGCAGTGCTAGAGGAGGCCTGTTCACAGATACGCAGTATTTT. It yields the protein CSARGGLFTDTQYF.

The chain carries TRBV20-1 and TRBJ2-7, with 8 bases identical to TRBD1. CDR1 is DFQATT and CDR2 is SNEGSKA in the germline V gene (reference sequence). The J segment lost 3 bases and the V segment lost 3 bases, leaving 13 bases of the junction unmatched. The CDR3 extends over 16 amino acids. CDR3 in DNA: TGCAGTGCTAGCGGGTTCCGACAGGGGCTATACTACGAGCAGTACTTC. Translating it yields CSASGFRQGLYYEQYF.

The gene calls are TRBV7-2 and TRBJ2-1, with 10 bases lining up with TRBD2. The CDR3 is made up of 15 amino acids. Germline trimming cut 2 bases from V and 6 bases from J; bases unmatched to any gene: 4. Germline loops: CDR1 SGHTA, CDR2 FQGNSA. The CDR3 sequence is CASSLKRGGGNEQFF. CDR3 coding DNA: TGTGCCAGCAGCTTAAAGCGGGGGGGTGGCAATGAGCAGTTCTTC.

V usage is TRBV27 and J usage is TRBJ2-3, with 8 bases aligning to TRBD1. The CDR3 loop spans 19 amino acids. Trimming cost V 6 bases and J 2 bases; bases outside gene matches: 19. Germline loops: CDR1 MNHEY, CDR2 SMNVEV (reference sequence). The CDR3 spells CASRVRARDRLDLTDTQYF. The CDR3 DNA reads as TGTGCCAGCAGGGTCCGGGCACGGGACAGGTTAGACCTCACAGATACGCAGTATTTT.

The chain couples TRBV11-2 to TRBJ2-5; either TRBD1 or TRBD2 may supply D (7 bases each). Trimming took 5 bases from V and 2 from J, leaving 15 bases between them. CDR3 length: 15 amino acids. Germline values: CDR1 SGHAT, CDR2 FQNNGV. The CDR3, as DNA: TGTGCCAGCAGCACGCGGGGGACAGTACAAGAGACCCAGTACTTC. It encodes CASSTRGTVQETQYF.